A selection of T cell receptor beta chains follows, all from one sample in a study of cytomegalovirus exposure and HLA in healthy donors. Method: immunoSEQ multiplex PCR; TCRdb's copy keeps in-frame clones and lacks some. Of roughly 100,000 clones in the sample, over 70% are singletons; the top ten hold 1% to 1.5%. Sequences were obtained from PBMCs. These receptors all come from a man in his forties in good health and CMV-seronegative. CDR3s include the opening cysteine and the closing phenylalanine or tryptophan. Each record gives: V gene, clone size, J gene, D gene, CDR3 DNA, CDR3 protein. A D gene is named only where the DNA matches it firmly. Where a row states a size, it is once, few, many or the class of an expanded clone; other rows omit it.

V: TRBV30; size: .; J: TRBJ2-1; D: .; DNA: TGTGCCTGGAGGGGTGGGGGCGAAGGATCCTGGAATGAGCAGTTCTTC; CDR3: CAWRGGGEGSWNEQFF
V: TRBV7-9; size: .; J: TRBJ1-1; D: .; DNA: TGTGCCAGCACCGCCCAGGGGTACACTGAAGCTTTCTTT; CDR3: CASTAQGYTEAFF
V: TRBV5-4; size: few; J: TRBJ2-5; D: .; DNA: TGTGTCAGCAGCTTGCCCAGGGCGCTGAACCAAGAGACCCAGTACTTC; CDR3: CVSSLPRALNQETQYF
V: TRBV6-6; size: .; J: TRBJ1-3; D: .; DNA: TGTGCCAGCAGTTACCGGAATCCAGGGCGGAGTGACACCATATATTTT; CDR3: CASSYRNPGRSDTIYF
V: TRBV6-5; size: .; J: TRBJ2-7; D: TRBD1; DNA: TGTGCCAGCAGGAAGGGGGACAGGGTCTACTACGAGCAGTACTTC; CDR3: CASRKGDRVYYEQYF
V: TRBV4-1; size: .; J: TRBJ2-5; D: TRBD2; DNA: TGCGCCAGCAGCCAAGAGCAGCGGGATATGTCAGAGACCCAGTACTTC; CDR3: CASSQEQRDMSETQYF
V: TRBV7-2; size: .; J: TRBJ2-5; D: .; DNA: TGTGCCAGCAGCTTAGGGGGGGGAAGGGGGCAAGAGACCCAGTACTTC; CDR3: CASSLGGGRGQETQYF
V: TRBV29-1; size: .; J: TRBJ2-3; D: TRBD1; DNA: TGCAGCGTCAGACAGGGTTCAGATACGCAGTATTTT; CDR3: CSVRQGSDTQYF
V: TRBV7-9; size: .; J: TRBJ2-5; D: .; DNA: TGTTCCAGCAGCAGGGCTGGGGCTCAAGAGACCCAGTACTTC; CDR3: CSSSRAGAQETQYF
V: TRBV11-2; size: .; J: TRBJ2-7; D: TRBD2; DNA: TGTGCCAGCAGCTGGCCACTAGCGGGGGACTACGAGCAGTACTTC; CDR3: CASSWPLAGDYEQYF
V: TRBV27; size: .; J: TRBJ2-7; D: TRBD2; DNA: TGTGCCAGCAGTTTAACTAGCGGGGGAGGGGTCGAGCAGTACTTC; CDR3: CASSLTSGGGVEQYF
V: TRBV4-2; size: .; J: TRBJ2-6; D: TRBD1; DNA: TGTGCCAGCAGCCAAGCGGCAGGGGGCGCGGGGGGGGCCAACGTCCTGACTTTC; CDR3: CASSQAAGGAGGANVLTF
V: TRBV7-7; size: .; J: TRBJ2-6; D: TRBD1; DNA: TGTGCCAGCAGCTTAGTGGGGCCTGGACAGGGTTCTGGGGCCAACGTCCTGACTTTC; CDR3: CASSLVGPGQGSGANVLTF
V: TRBV5-1; size: .; J: TRBJ2-7; D: .; DNA: TGCGCCAGCAGCTCCGATAACAGCCGCTCCTACGAGCAGTACTTC; CDR3: CASSSDNSRSYEQYF
V: TRBV18; size: few; J: TRBJ1-1; D: TRBD1; DNA: TGTGCCAGCTCAGACTCAGGCAGCAGGGGGCGAACTGAAGCTTTCTTT; CDR3: CASSDSGSRGRTEAFF
V: TRBV5-1; size: few; J: TRBJ1-2; D: .; DNA: TGCGCCAGCAGCTTGTCGGGGGTAGGGTATGGCTACACCTTC; CDR3: CASSLSGVGYGYTF
V: TRBV18; size: few; J: TRBJ2-7; D: TRBD1; DNA: TGTGCCAGCTCACCTCCCAGACAGGGAAAAATCTACGAGCAGTACTTC; CDR3: CASSPPRQGKIYEQYF
V: TRBV5-8; size: few; J: TRBJ2-7; D: .; DNA: TGTGCCAGCAGCGCGGAGGGGGCTAGCCACGAGCAGTACTTC; CDR3: CASSAEGASHEQYF
V: TRBV27; size: few; J: TRBJ2-1; D: TRBD2; DNA: TGTGCCAGCAGTTTAGTGGCTAGCGGAGACAATGAGCAGTTCTTC; CDR3: CASSLVASGDNEQFF
V: TRBV30; size: .; J: TRBJ1-1; D: .; DNA: TGTGCCTGGAAGCAGCAGGATAACACTGAAGCTTTCTTT; CDR3: CAWKQQDNTEAFF
V: TRBV4-1; size: .; J: TRBJ1-2; D: TRBD1; DNA: TGCGCCAGCAGCCAAGGGGGCGGCAGGGGGCACTATGGCTACACCTTC; CDR3: CASSQGGGRGHYGYTF
V: TRBV6-5; size: .; J: TRBJ2-5; D: TRBD1; DNA: TGTGCCAGCAGTTACGGGACAGGGGAAGAGACCCAGTACTTC; CDR3: CASSYGTGEETQYF
V: TRBV12-1; size: .; J: TRBJ1-1; D: .; DNA: TGTGCCAGCAGCCCGGGACTGACGAACACTGAAGCTTTCTTT; CDR3: CASSPGLTNTEAFF
V: TRBV4-1; size: .; J: TRBJ2-7; D: TRBD2; DNA: TGCGCCAGCAGCCAAGATCGGGAGGCTTCCTACGAGCAGTACTTC; CDR3: CASSQDREASYEQYF
V: TRBV29-1; size: .; J: TRBJ1-2; D: .; DNA: TGCAGCGTTTACGGGGGTGGTGGCTACACCTTC; CDR3: CSVYGGGGYTF
V: TRBV6-1; size: .; J: TRBJ1-4; D: .; DNA: TGTGCCAGCAGTGATGGGGGGTTTATGGAAAAACTGTTTTTT; CDR3: CASSDGGFMEKLFF
V: TRBV29-1; size: .; J: TRBJ2-7; D: TRBD2; DNA: TGCAGCGTTCTACCAGGACTAGCGGGAGAGAACGAGCAGTACTTC; CDR3: CSVLPGLAGENEQYF
V: TRBV11-1; size: .; J: TRBJ2-7; D: .; DNA: TGTGCCAGCAGCTATGTGAGAGTCAACGAGCAGTACTTC; CDR3: CASSYVRVNEQYF